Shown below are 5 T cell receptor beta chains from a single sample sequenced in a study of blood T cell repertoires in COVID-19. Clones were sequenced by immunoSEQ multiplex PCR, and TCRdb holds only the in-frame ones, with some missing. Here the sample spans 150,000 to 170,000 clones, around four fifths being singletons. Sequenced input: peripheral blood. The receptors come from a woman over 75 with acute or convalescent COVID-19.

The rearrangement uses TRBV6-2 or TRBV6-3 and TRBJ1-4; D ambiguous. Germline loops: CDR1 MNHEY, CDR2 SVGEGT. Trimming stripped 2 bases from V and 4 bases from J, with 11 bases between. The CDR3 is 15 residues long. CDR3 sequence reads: CASSYASADNEKLFF. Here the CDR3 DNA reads TGTGCCAGCAGTTACGCGTCCGCTGATAATGAAAAACTGTTTTTT.

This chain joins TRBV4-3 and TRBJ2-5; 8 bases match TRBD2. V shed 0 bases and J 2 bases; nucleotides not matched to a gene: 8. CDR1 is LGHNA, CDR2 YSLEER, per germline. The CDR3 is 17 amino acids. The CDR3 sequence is CASSQDLSRGAQETQYF. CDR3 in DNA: TGCGCCAGCAGCCAAGATCTATCGCGGGGGGCACAAGAGACCCAGTACTTC.

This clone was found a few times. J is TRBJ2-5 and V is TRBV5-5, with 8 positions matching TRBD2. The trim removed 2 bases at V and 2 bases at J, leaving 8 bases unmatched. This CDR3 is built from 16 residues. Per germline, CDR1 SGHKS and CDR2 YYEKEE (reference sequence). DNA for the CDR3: TGTGCCAGCAGCTTAGCCCCGGGGGGGGCACAAGAGACCCAGTACTTC. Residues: CASSLAPGGAQETQYF.

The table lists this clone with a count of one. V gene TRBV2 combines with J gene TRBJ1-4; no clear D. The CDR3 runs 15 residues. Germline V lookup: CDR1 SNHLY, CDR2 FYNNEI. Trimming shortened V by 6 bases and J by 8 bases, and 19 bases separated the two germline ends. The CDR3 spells CASRLGWQRGEKLFF. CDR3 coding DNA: TGTGCCAGCAGGCTGGGGTGGCAGAGAGGGGAAAAACTGTTTTTT.

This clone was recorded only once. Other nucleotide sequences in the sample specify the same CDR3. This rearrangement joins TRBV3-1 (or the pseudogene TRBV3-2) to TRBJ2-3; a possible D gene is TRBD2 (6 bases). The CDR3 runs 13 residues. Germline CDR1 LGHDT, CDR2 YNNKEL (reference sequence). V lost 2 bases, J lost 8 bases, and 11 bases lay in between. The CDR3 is CASSQRGGRTQYF. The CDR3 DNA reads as TGTGCCAGCAGCCAACGCGGAGGGCGTACGCAGTATTTT.